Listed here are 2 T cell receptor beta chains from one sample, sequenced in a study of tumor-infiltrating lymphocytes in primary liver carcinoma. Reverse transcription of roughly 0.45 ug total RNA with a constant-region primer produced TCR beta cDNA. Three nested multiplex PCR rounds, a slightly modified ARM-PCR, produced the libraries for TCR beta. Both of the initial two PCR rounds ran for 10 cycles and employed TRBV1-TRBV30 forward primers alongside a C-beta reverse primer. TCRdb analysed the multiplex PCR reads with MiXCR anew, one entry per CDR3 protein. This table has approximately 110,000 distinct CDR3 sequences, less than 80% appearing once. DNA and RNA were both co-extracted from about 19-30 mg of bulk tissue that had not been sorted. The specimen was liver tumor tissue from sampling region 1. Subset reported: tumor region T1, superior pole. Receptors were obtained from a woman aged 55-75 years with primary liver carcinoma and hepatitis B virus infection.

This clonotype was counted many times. CDR3 sequence (DNA): TGCAGCGTTGGAACAGGCAATCAGCCCCAGCATTTT. Its translation: CSVGTGNQPQHF. J is TRBJ1-5 and V is TRBV29-1; D is unclear. The V gene lost 4 bases and the J gene lost 2 bases, with 6 bases spanning the gap. This CDR3 region has 12 residues. Germline V gives CDR1 SQVTM, CDR2 ANQGSEA.

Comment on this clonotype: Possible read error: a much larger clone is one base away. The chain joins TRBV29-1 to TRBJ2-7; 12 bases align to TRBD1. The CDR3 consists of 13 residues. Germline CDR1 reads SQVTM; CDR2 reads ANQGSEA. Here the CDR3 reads CSVVGTGGYGQYF. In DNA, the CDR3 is TGCAGCGTTGTTGGGACAGGGGGCTACGGGCAGTACTTC.